The entry that follows covers one TCR beta chain sequence. The CDR3 covers 13 residues. CDR1 and CDR2 from the germline V gene are SGDLS and YYNGEE. Trimming pared 0 bases from V and 8 bases from J, leaving 11 bases between. The Seattle patients, enrolled during active infection, were followed longitudinally. The sample comes from a study of blood T cell repertoires in COVID-19. In the original workflow: Quantification of nucleated cells was approximated via reference gene primer amplification. Repertoires were generated with immunoSEQ multiplex PCR, while TCRdb's copy carries only in-frame clones and drops some. V, J and clone size derive from that table, while D and trimming were established from the DNA sequence. The table shows about 68,000 clones, with approximately 86% occurring only once.

This clonotype was obtained from an elderly man with COVID-19, enrolled during active disease. Sequencing input: peripheral blood. The chain recombines TRBV9 with TRBJ1-1; D ambiguous. Written as DNA, the CDR3 is TGTGCCAGCAGCGTAGGACCCGAGGTGGAAGCTTTCTTT. Encoded protein: CASSVGPEVEAFF.